This is a list of T cell receptor beta chains from one sample in a study of blood T cells in healthy people across ages. TCRdb reanalysed the 5' RACE reads using MiXCR and keeps one entry per CDR3 protein. This table holds 1 million to 1.2 million distinct CDR3 sequences, 30% to 40% found once. The source material was blood. Every receptor here comes from a man between 18 and 29 years old in good health. The CDR3 runs from the conserved cysteine through the conserved F or W. The order of the fields is V gene, D gene, J gene, clone size, CDR3 DNA, CDR3 protein. A D gene is named only where the DNA matches it firmly. Some rows have no size entry. The others give once, few or many, or a class for an expanded clone.

TRBV12-3/TRBV12-4,TRBD1,TRBJ2-5,few,TGTGCCAGCAGGCCTACCGGGACAGGGATAGAGACCCAGTACTTC,CASRPTGTGIETQYF
TRBV27,NA,TRBJ1-2,few,TGTGCCAGCAGTTTCATAGGACAAGATGGCTACACCTTC,CASSFIGQDGYTF
TRBV21-1,NA,TRBJ1-5,NA,TGTGCCAGCGCCTTCCCCAATCAGCCCCAGCATTTT,CASAFPNQPQHF
TRBV7-2,NA,TRBJ1-1,NA,TGTGCCAGCAGCGTACAGGGTGGGGTCGACACTGAAGCTTTCTTT,CASSVQGGVDTEAFF
TRBV6-2/TRBV6-3,NA,TRBJ2-6,NA,TGTGCCAGCAGTTACTTTCTCTCGTCAAGCTCTGGGGCCAACGTCCTGACTTTC,CASSYFLSSSSGANVLTF
TRBV5-1,NA,TRBJ1-4,few,TGCGCCAGCAGCACCAACATTAATGAAAAACTGTTTTTT,CASSTNINEKLFF
TRBV7-9,TRBD2,TRBJ2-7,NA,TGTGCCAGCAGCATTAGCGGGGCCGCACACGAGCAGTACTTC,CASSISGAAHEQYF
TRBV2,NA,TRBJ1-2,NA,TGTGCCAGCAGTGATACGGCGGGGGTCGGGGGCTACACCTTC,CASSDTAGVGGYTF
TRBV7-9,NA,TRBJ1-6,NA,TGTGCCAGCATGCAGGGATCTAATTCACCCCTCCACTTT,CASMQGSNSPLHF
TRBV21-1,NA,TRBJ2-7,once,TGTGCCAGCAGCAAAGTCAAGGGAGGGGCTAGCGGGTCTTCTGGCGAGCAGTACTTC,CASSKVKGGASGSSGEQYF
TRBV7-9,TRBD1,TRBJ2-3,NA,TGTGCCAGCAGCTTAGCGGACAGGGGAGAAACAGATACGCAGTATTTT,CASSLADRGETDTQYF
TRBV7-9,NA,TRBJ1-1,NA,TGTGCCAGCAGCCCCCTGGGTCGGAGGTACACTGAAGCTTTCTTT,CASSPLGRRYTEAFF
TRBV7-2,NA,TRBJ2-7,NA,TGTGCCAGCAGCTTAACACCGGGGGCCGACTACGAGCAGTACTTC,CASSLTPGADYEQYF
TRBV3-1,TRBD1,TRBJ2-3,many,TGTGCCAGCAGCCTCGACAGGGAAGGAGATACGCAGTATTTT,CASSLDREGDTQYF
TRBV19,NA,TRBJ1-5,few,TGTGCCAGTATCGGGTCCGATGATCAGCCCCAGCATTTT,CASIGSDDQPQHF
TRBV3-1,NA,TRBJ1-2,NA,TGTGCCAGCAGCACAGCTTACTATGGCTACACCTTC,CASSTAYYGYTF
TRBV6-5,NA,TRBJ1-1,few,TGTGCCAGCAGTTGGGACGCCGGCCGGAACACTGAAGCTTTCTTT,CASSWDAGRNTEAFF
TRBV7-9,NA,TRBJ2-1,NA,TGTGCCAGCAGCTCCGGTCGGATCCAAGAGACCCAGTTCTTC,CASSSGRIQETQFF
TRBV29-1,TRBD2,TRBJ2-1,once,TGCAGCGCCTTTGATCCGGGACTAGCGGGGACCGGTGAGCAGTTCTTC,CSAFDPGLAGTGEQFF
TRBV2,NA,TRBJ2-1,NA,TGTGCCAGCAGTGAGCTGGGGGCAGATGAGCAGTTCTTC,CASSELGADEQFF
TRBV20-1,TRBD1,TRBJ1-5,NA,TGCAGTGCTAGGGACAGGGCGGGCAATCAGCCCCAGCATTTT,CSARDRAGNQPQHF
TRBV6-5,TRBD2,TRBJ2-3,NA,TGTGCCAGCAGTTATGGGTCTAGCGGGTTCACAGATACGCAGTATTTT,CASSYGSSGFTDTQYF
TRBV7-2,NA,TRBJ1-5,few,TGTGCCAGCAGCTTAACCTCGGGACACAATAACCAGCCCCAGCATTTT,CASSLTSGHNNQPQHF
TRBV6-2/TRBV6-3,NA,TRBJ1-1,NA,TGTGCCAGCAGTGACGGAGGTAACGCTGAAGCTTTCTTT,CASSDGGNAEAFF
TRBV9,TRBD2,TRBJ2-1,many,TGTGCCAGCAGCGTTAGCGGGGGGACCTACAATGAGCAGTTCTTC,CASSVSGGTYNEQFF
TRBV29-1,TRBD1,TRBJ2-7,few,TGCAGCGCTCCGGGACAGCTATTCCCGATAGTGTCCTACGAGCAGTACTTC,CSAPGQLFPIVSYEQYF
TRBV2,NA,TRBJ2-3,NA,TGTGCCAGCGTTTTGGGTTCTTTCACAGATGCGCAGTATTTT,CASVLGSFTDAQYF
TRBV7-9,NA,TRBJ1-5,NA,TGTGCCAGCAGCTTAGCGGGCAGGGACAATCAGCCCCAGCATTTT,CASSLAGRDNQPQHF
TRBV6-1,TRBD1,TRBJ1-4,few,TGTGCCAGCAGTCATCAACTCTTGACAGGGGGAAAGGATGAAAAACTGTTTTTT,CASSHQLLTGGKDEKLFF